This is a list of T cell receptor beta chains from one sample in a study of blood T cell repertoires in COVID-19. Clones were read by immunoSEQ multiplex PCR, and TCRdb kept only the in-frame ones, dropping some. This table holds 130,000 to 150,000 clones, around 83% found once. Sequencing was done on a sample of peripheral blood. The receptors here all came from a woman older than 75 with acute or convalescent COVID-19. CDR3s include the opening cysteine and the closing phenylalanine or tryptophan. The D gene is left open where the match is weak. The size of a clone is reported for some rows only, either as once, few or many, or as a class for expanded clones.

DNA,CDR3,D,V,size,length,J
TGTGCCAGCAGCTTAGATCGTACGTGGACTTATGGCTACACCTTC,CASSLDRTWTYGYTF,-,TRBV11-2,-,15,TRBJ1-2
TGTGCCAGCAATCTGCGGCACCTGAACACTGAAGCTTTCTTT,CASNLRHLNTEAFF,-,TRBV2,-,14,TRBJ1-1
TGTGCCAGCAGCCCAACCGGGGGGTTCGGGACCCAGTACTTC,CASSPTGGFGTQYF,TRBD2,TRBV7-3,-,14,TRBJ2-5
TGTGCCAGCAGCCAAACCCGGTCCGATGGCTACACCTTC,CASSQTRSDGYTF,-,TRBV7-2,-,13,TRBJ1-2
TGTGCCAGCAGTCAGGGGACAGTGGATCAGCCCCAGCATTTT,CASSQGTVDQPQHF,TRBD1,TRBV28,few,14,TRBJ1-5
TGCGCCAGCAGCTTAGAGCAGGGGAACACTGAAGCTTTCTTT,CASSLEQGNTEAFF,-,TRBV5-1,-,14,TRBJ1-1
TGTGCCAGCAGCCAACCTCAGGCCCCGGGGGGGCAGGAGACCCAGTACTTC,CASSQPQAPGGQETQYF,TRBD2,TRBV3-1/TRBV3-2,-,17,TRBJ2-5
TGCGCCAGCAGCTTGGGGACAGGGGTCACTGAAGCTTTCTTT,CASSLGTGVTEAFF,TRBD1,TRBV5-1,-,14,TRBJ1-1
TGTGCCAGCTCGTGGGACTCTGGCTCCTACAATGAGCAGTTCTTC,CASSWDSGSYNEQFF,-,TRBV18,-,15,TRBJ2-1
TGTGCCAGCAGTGACTTCGCAGGCCGTAGCTACACCTTC,CASSDFAGRSYTF,-,TRBV6-4,-,13,TRBJ1-2
TGTGCCAGCAGCCTCGGGGAGGAAGCTTTCTTT,CASSLGEEAFF,-,TRBV11-3,few,11,TRBJ1-1
TGTGCCTGGACCAGGGCAGGGGATCAGCCCCAGCATTTT,CAWTRAGDQPQHF,-,TRBV30,-,13,TRBJ1-5
TGTGCCAGTAGTATCAGGGGATACGAGCAGTACTTC,CASSIRGYEQYF,-,TRBV19,-,12,TRBJ2-7
TGTGCCAGCAGTTTATCTGGGACAGGGGTTGCTAACTATGGCTACACCTTC,CASSLSGTGVANYGYTF,TRBD1,TRBV27,-,17,TRBJ1-2
TGTGCCAGCAGGGAGGAAATGAACACTGAAGCTTTCTTT,CASREEMNTEAFF,-,TRBV2,-,13,TRBJ1-1
TGTGCCAGCAGCCGAACAGGGGTAGGAAACTATGGCTACACCTTC,CASSRTGVGNYGYTF,TRBD1,TRBV7-9,-,15,TRBJ1-2
TGTGCCAGCTCACTGCAGAAAAATACGAACACCGGGGAGCTGTTTTTT,CASSLQKNTNTGELFF,-,TRBV18,few,16,TRBJ2-2
TGTGCCAGCACCCTTAGGCCAGACAGGGCCACTGAAGCTTTCTTT,CASTLRPDRATEAFF,TRBD1,TRBV9,-,15,TRBJ1-1
TGTGCCAGCAGTTTAGGCAGGCGCACAGATACGCAGTATTTT,CASSLGRRTDTQYF,-,TRBV27,-,14,TRBJ2-3
TGTGCCAGTAGAAATGGCAGGGTGTTAACTGAAGCTTTCTTT,CASRNGRVLTEAFF,-,TRBV19,-,14,TRBJ1-1
TGCGCCAGCAGCTTGGGACAGACACTAAGCAAAGAGACCCAGTACTTC,CASSLGQTLSKETQYF,-,TRBV5-1,once,16,TRBJ2-5
TGCGCCAGCAGCTTCCTGGGGGCGCCTAATGAAAAACTGTTTTTT,CASSFLGAPNEKLFF,-,TRBV5-1,-,15,TRBJ1-4
TGTGCCAGCAGCCCCGTGAGGGCGGGGACCGGGGAGCTGTTTTTT,CASSPVRAGTGELFF,-,TRBV7-9,-,15,TRBJ2-2
TGTGCCAGCAGCCAAGAAGGCGTCCTAGCGGGGGGATACAATGAGCAGTTCTTC,CASSQEGVLAGGYNEQFF,TRBD2,TRBV4-2,-,18,TRBJ2-1
TGTGCCATCATGGACAGCCAAGAGACCCAGTACTTC,CAIMDSQETQYF,-,TRBV10-3,-,12,TRBJ2-5
TGTGCCAGCTCACCAGTGACGTACGAAGGTAATACCAGGGGAGCTGGGGCCAACGTCCTGACTTTC,CASSPVTYEGNTRGAGANVLTF,-,TRBV18,-,22,TRBJ2-6
TGTGCCAGCAGTTACCCTGACAGGGGCGCTGGGGGCTACACCTTC,CASSYPDRGAGGYTF,TRBD1,TRBV6-5,-,15,TRBJ1-2
TGTGCCAGCTCACCCCGGCCGGTGGGCAGGGACATATCAAATCAGCCCCAGCATTTT,CASSPRPVGRDISNQPQHF,-,TRBV18,-,19,TRBJ1-5
TGCGCCAGCAGCTTGGCCGAGGGGGATTACACTGAAGCTTTCTTT,CASSLAEGDYTEAFF,-,TRBV5-1,-,15,TRBJ1-1
TGTGCCAGCTCACCAGCGCAGGGTACTGAAGCTTTCTTT,CASSPAQGTEAFF,-,TRBV18,-,13,TRBJ1-1
TGTGCCAGCAGAACCGGGACAGGGGTCTACGAGCAGTACTTC,CASRTGTGVYEQYF,TRBD1,TRBV6-5,-,14,TRBJ2-7
TGTGCCAGCAGCGTAGGGACAGGGGGGACCTACGAGCAGTACTTC,CASSVGTGGTYEQYF,TRBD1,TRBV9,-,15,TRBJ2-7
TGTGCCAGCTCACCTCTGGAGACAGCCTCCTTGAACACTGAAGCTTTCTTT,CASSPLETASLNTEAFF,-,TRBV18,few,17,TRBJ1-1
TGTGCCAGCAGCTTAGGGAGGGGAGGGAGCCTCTTCGGAAACACCATATATTTT,CASSLGRGGSLFGNTIYF,-,TRBV7-9,-,18,TRBJ1-3
TGCAGCGTCTGGGCCAGCACAGATACGCAGTATTTT,CSVWASTDTQYF,-,TRBV29-1,-,12,TRBJ2-3
TGCGCCAGCAGCCCTCGGGGACAGGGGAACGGAAACACCATATATTTT,CASSPRGQGNGNTIYF,TRBD1,TRBV5-1,-,16,TRBJ1-3
TGTGCCAGCAGCGTAGGGACCCAGGGAACAGATACGCAGTATTTT,CASSVGTQGTDTQYF,-,TRBV9,-,15,TRBJ2-3
TGCGCCAGCAGCGTGCCCCAGGGAATTGGGGTACGGACTGAAGCTTTCTTT,CASSVPQGIGVRTEAFF,-,TRBV5-1,-,17,TRBJ1-1
TGTGCCAGCAGCCCTCCGGGGACAGGGTTCGTCACCGGGGAGCTGTTTTTT,CASSPPGTGFVTGELFF,TRBD1,TRBV7-8,once,17,TRBJ2-2
TGTGCCAGCAGCTTAGGGACAGGGGAGGGTTCACCCCTCCACTTT,CASSLGTGEGSPLHF,TRBD1,TRBV11-2,-,15,TRBJ1-6
TGCGCCAGCAGCAGAGGGACAGGAGAATCTGGAAACACCATATATTTT,CASSRGTGESGNTIYF,TRBD1,TRBV5-1,-,16,TRBJ1-3
TGTGCCTCACAGGGATTGATCAGCAATCAGCCCCAGCATTTT,CASQGLISNQPQHF,-,TRBV2,-,14,TRBJ1-5
TGTGCCAGCAGCTTAGGGCGGATTAATTCACCCCTCCACTTT,CASSLGRINSPLHF,-,TRBV7-2,few,14,TRBJ1-6
TGCGCCAGCAGCCAAGATGTGGGCCAAAGGAACACTGAAGCTTTCTTT,CASSQDVGQRNTEAFF,-,TRBV4-3,-,16,TRBJ1-1
TGTGCCAGCAGCAGGACGGGAGGGAACCTCCAAGGGACCCAGTACTTC,CASSRTGGNLQGTQYF,TRBD2,TRBV7-8,-,16,TRBJ2-5
TGTGCCAGCAGTGACTCGAGGAACACTGAAGCTTTCTTT,CASSDSRNTEAFF,-,TRBV6-4,-,13,TRBJ1-1
TGTGCCAGCAGCCAAGTGCGCACTGAAGCTTTCTTT,CASSQVRTEAFF,-,TRBV3-1/TRBV3-2,-,12,TRBJ1-1
TGTGCCAGCTCACCAGCCAGCTACGAGCAGTACTTC,CASSPASYEQYF,-,TRBV18,-,12,TRBJ2-7
TGTGCCAGCAGCCGCCAGCAACAGGGCTCTGGAAACACCATATATTTT,CASSRQQQGSGNTIYF,-,TRBV9,-,16,TRBJ1-3
TGCGCCAGCAGCTTCGACGGGAGGGGAACTGAAGCTTTCTTT,CASSFDGRGTEAFF,-,TRBV5-1,-,14,TRBJ1-1
TGCGCCAGCAGCCTCACAGCCGGGACAGGGGTTTGGGGCTACACCTTC,CASSLTAGTGVWGYTF,TRBD1,TRBV4-1,-,16,TRBJ1-2
TGTGCCAGCAGCCAAGAGGGAGGAGCTTTCTTT,CASSQEGGAFF,-,TRBV4-2,-,11,TRBJ1-1
TGTGCCAGCAGCCAGGGACTAGCGGCTAGCCCAGATACGCAGTATTTT,CASSQGLAASPDTQYF,TRBD2,TRBV7-7,-,16,TRBJ2-3
TGCGCCAGCAGCATTTCCACCTACGAGCAGTACTTC,CASSISTYEQYF,-,TRBV5-1,-,12,TRBJ2-7
TGTGCCAGCAGCTTTGGGACAGGGCAGCTCTACGAGCAGTACTTC,CASSFGTGQLYEQYF,TRBD1,TRBV5-6,-,15,TRBJ2-7
TGTGCCAGCAGCGCCCAGGGGGACGGTGAGCAGTTCTTC,CASSAQGDGEQFF,TRBD1,TRBV7-3,-,13,TRBJ2-1
TGTGCCAGCAGCAGCGAGTCACAGGGGGCTGGCGGCTACACCTTC,CASSSESQGAGGYTF,TRBD1,TRBV4-2,-,15,TRBJ1-2
TGTGCCAGCAGCCCTTCTGGGCTGAACACTGAAGCTTTCTTT,CASSPSGLNTEAFF,-,TRBV3-1/TRBV3-2,-,14,TRBJ1-1
TGCGCCAGCAGCTTGGAACCAGGGGGGAACACTGAAGCTTTCTTT,CASSLEPGGNTEAFF,TRBD1,TRBV5-1,-,15,TRBJ1-1